This T cell receptor (beta chain) appears in the sequencing data of a study of T-cell reconstitution after alpha-beta-depleted transplantation in children. For TCRbeta, the library was prepared with unique molecular identifiers. A single record per CDR3 protein comes from TCRdb applying MiXCR to the PCR reads. The repertoire has over 550,000 distinct CDR3 sequences, about 10% of them found once; the top ten carry less than 5%. CDR3 length: 15 amino acids. Germline CDR1 is LGHNA and CDR2 is YNFKEQ. With 0 bases removed from V and 6 bases from J, the gap between germline ends came to 13 bases. This clonotype originated in a human donor who donated a stem cell graft to a child with acute myeloid leukemia. This material consisted of PBMCs from the stem cell graft donor, taken from the stem cell graft. This chain joins TRBV4-2 and TRBJ2-3; the D gene is possibly TRBD2 (6 bases). CDR3 in amino acids: CASSQEGGLDDTQYF. The CDR3 DNA reads as TGTGCCAGCAGCCAAGAGGGGGGACTCGACGATACGCAGTATTTT.